This TCR beta chain was captured in a study of blood T cell repertoires in COVID-19. Study-wide context: COVID-19 samples, acute and convalescent, were from the United States, Italy and Spain. PBMCs, B-cell-depleted T cells, or T cells were the source of the cDNA or gDNA that made up the material.

This CDR3 spans 12 amino acids. Germline-derived CDR1 and CDR2 are SEHNR and FQNEAQ (reference sequence). The germline V and J ends were trimmed by 0 bases and 7 bases, with 7 bases remaining between them. TCRdb's copy holds only in-frame clones and misses some; the assay was immunoSEQ multiplex PCR. The repertoire holds some 87,000 clones, over 70% seen once, with around 25% in the top ten. Material for sequencing was peripheral blood. This TCR derives from a man at least 80 years old with active or convalescent COVID-19. The chain is built from TRBV7-9 and TRBJ2-7; D is possibly TRBD1 (6 bases). Here the CDR3 reads CASSLARGEQYF. In DNA form, the CDR3 reads TGTGCCAGCAGCTTAGCTAGGGGGGAGCAGTACTTC.